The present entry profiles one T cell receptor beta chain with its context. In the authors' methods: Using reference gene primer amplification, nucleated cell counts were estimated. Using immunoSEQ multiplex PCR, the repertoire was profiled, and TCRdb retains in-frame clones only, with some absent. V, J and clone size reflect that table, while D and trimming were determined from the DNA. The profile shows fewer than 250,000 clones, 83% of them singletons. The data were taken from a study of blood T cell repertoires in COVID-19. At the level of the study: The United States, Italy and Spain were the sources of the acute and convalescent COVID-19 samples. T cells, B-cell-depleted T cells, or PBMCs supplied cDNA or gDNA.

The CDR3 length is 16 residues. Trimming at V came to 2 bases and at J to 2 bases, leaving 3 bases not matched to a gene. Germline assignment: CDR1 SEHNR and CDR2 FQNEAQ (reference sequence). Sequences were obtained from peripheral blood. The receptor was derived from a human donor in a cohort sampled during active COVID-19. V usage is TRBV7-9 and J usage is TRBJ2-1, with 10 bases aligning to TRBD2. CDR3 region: CASSLTSGNTYNEQFF. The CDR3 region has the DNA TGTGCCAGCAGCTTAACTAGCGGGAATACCTACAATGAGCAGTTCTTC.